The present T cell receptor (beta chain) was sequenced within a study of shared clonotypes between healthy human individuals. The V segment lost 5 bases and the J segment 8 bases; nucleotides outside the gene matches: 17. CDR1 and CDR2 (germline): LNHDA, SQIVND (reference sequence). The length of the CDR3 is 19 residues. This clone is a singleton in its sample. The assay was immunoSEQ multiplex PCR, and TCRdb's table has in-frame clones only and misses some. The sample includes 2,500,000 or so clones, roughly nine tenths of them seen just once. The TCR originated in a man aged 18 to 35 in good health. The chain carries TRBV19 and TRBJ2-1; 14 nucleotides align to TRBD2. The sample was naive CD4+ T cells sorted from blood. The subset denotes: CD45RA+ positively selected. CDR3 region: CASSGGTAGLAGAMYEQFF. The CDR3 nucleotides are TGTGCCAGTAGTGGCGGGACGGCGGGACTAGCGGGAGCCATGTATGAGCAGTTCTTC.